The entry that follows covers one T cell receptor beta chain sequence. No antigen is known for it. Base qualities are not provided; no much larger clone lies one nucleotide away. These data come from a study of blood T cell repertoires in COVID-19 (dated by TCRdb to between 2020 and 2021). About the full investigation: Samples covering the acute and convalescent phases of COVID-19 were provided by collaborators in the United States, Italy and Spain. The material from the prospective study consisted of cDNA or gDNA derived from T cells, B-cell-depleted T cells, or PBMCs. The dataset comprised deeply sampled blood TCRbeta repertoires from subjects exposed to, actively infected with, or recovered from COVID-19. A freely available public database, intended as a resource for researchers studying the immune response to SARS-CoV-2, is where the repertoires were released. The samples were drawn from the first 160 participants of the ongoing ImmuneRACE study and from 1,254 subjects provided by 6 global collaborators. A de-identified subject ID, COVID-19 status, age in years and sex were almost always included in the sample metadata. Where available, HLA class I and class II types were obtained from metadata supplied by the sample provider rather than from assay-based typing. Study-wide findings and limitations: The amount of clinical and demographic metadata varied by source and participant and was provided uncurated.

The germline V gene yields ENHRY for CDR1 and SYGVKD for CDR2. The CDR3, cysteine through phenylalanine, is 16 amino acids long. The entry retains the CDR3 DNA only, 48 bases that are in frame from base 1. Trimming leaves V shorter by 3 bases and J shorter by 5 bases, with the junction holding 12 bases beyond the gene matches. TCRbeta CDR3 regions were amplified from genomic DNA using the immunoSEQ Assay, a bias-controlled multiplex PCR. The study's own analysis went as follows. The number of nucleated cells in each sample was estimated by amplification of reference gene primers within the assay. To quantify the absolute abundance of each unique TCRbeta CDR3 rearrangement, sequence reads were collapsed and filtered. For each sample, productive Simpson clonality was calculated as the square root of Simpson's diversity index over productive rearrangements. The table was pulled from immuneACCESS by TCRdb, which kept in-frame rearrangements only. Such tables lose some clones; where checked, under half of the loss comes from unresolved V genes, and the rest has no known cause. V and J calls and clone size come straight from that table; D and trimming were deduced from the DNA. The sample table contains about 120,000 clones; only one count was recorded for around three quarters of them. Roughly 4.3% of the sample lies in the top ten.

Collaborating institutions collected whole blood in K2EDTA tubes following their own protocols. For TCRbeta analysis, collaborator samples were shipped as frozen whole blood, as isolated PBMCs, or as DNA extracted from either sample type. Recombination joined TRBV10-3 with TRBJ2-5; 7 central bases correspond to TRBD1. This sequence originates from a woman of 80 years or more with acute or convalescent COVID-19. The sequencing input was peripheral blood. Here the CDR3 is given as CAISDPSKQGRETQYF. The DNA is as follows: TGTGCCATCAGTGACCCGTCCAAACAGGGGCGGGAGACCCAGTACTTC.